This T cell receptor (beta chain) comes out of a study of OX40 agonist ivuxolimab in advanced cancers. The germline V gene has CDR1 SGHVS and CDR2 FNYEAQ. V gave up 5 bases and J gave up 11 bases; unmatched junction bases: 10. This CDR3 contains 14 residues. Repertoires were generated with immunoSEQ multiplex PCR, while TCRdb's copy carries only in-frame clones and drops some. The sample lists 50,000 to 60,000 clones; around nine tenths were seen once. The V call is TRBV7-6, the J call TRBJ2-2; 8 bases agree with TRBD2. The sample in question was CD4+ or CD8+ T cells sorted from blood, obtained in a trial of the OX40 agonist ivuxolimab. This sequence originates from an adult with an advanced solid tumor such as melanoma, head and neck, liver or kidney cancer. This CDR3 reads CASSREAGAAELFF. The CDR3 DNA reads TGTGCCAGCAGCAGAGAAGCGGGAGCTGCAGAGCTGTTTTTT.